This T cell receptor (beta chain) was observed in a study of blood T cell repertoires in COVID-19. In germline, CDR1 is KGHSH, CDR2 LQKENI. This CDR3 has 15 residues. With V trimmed by 4 bases and J by 5 bases, 4 bases remained unmatched. Enrolled through a virtual design, the participants were between roughly 18 and 100 years of age and came from under 30 US areas. Donors in Cohort 3 counted as recovered after two negative PCRs, clearance, or symptom resolution. Authors' processing steps: Estimation of nucleated cell counts was performed using reference gene primer amplification. Libraries were prepared by immunoSEQ multiplex PCR; TCRdb keeps only in-frame clonotypes and omits some of them. That table furnishes V, J and clone size, whereas the DNA furnished D and trimming. The sample records about 300,000 clones, 70% to 90% being singletons.

V is TRBV18 and J is TRBJ1-5; 11 positions match TRBD1. Specimen: PBMCs or T cells enriched from blood (not recorded which). This TCR was recovered from a woman under 40 who had recovered from COVID-19. In DNA form, the CDR3 reads TGTGCCAGCTCACGTGGGACAGGGGGGGATCAGCCCCAGCATTTT. This codes for CASSRGTGGDQPQHF. The complete variable domain, with remaining parts taken from reference TRBV18 and TRBJ1-5, reads NAGVMQNPRHLVRRRGQEARLRCSPMKGHSHVYWYRQLPEEGLKFMVYLQKENIIDESGMPKERFSAEFPKEGPSILRIQQVVRGDSAAYFCASSRGTGGDQPQHFGDGTRLSIL.